The 32 T cell receptor beta chains below were found in one sample sequenced in a study of shared clonotypes between healthy human individuals. Assay: immunoSEQ multiplex PCR; the TCRdb copy retains only in-frame clones and omits some. Of about 1.5 million clones in the sample, nearly 99% were seen once. The sample taken for sequencing was naive CD4+ T cells sorted from blood. Sample subset: CD45RA+ positively selected. Receptors originate from a man aged 25 to 40 in good health.

This chain joins TRBV9 and TRBJ2-1; D might be TRBD2 (6 bases). Trimming removed 0 bases at V and 10 bases at J, with 11 bases between. The length of the CDR3 is 13 residues. The germline gives CDR1 SGDLS, CDR2 YYNGEE. CDR3 sequence reads: CASSVATGGEQFF. Written as DNA, the CDR3 is TGTGCCAGCAGCGTAGCTACCGGGGGAGAGCAGTTCTTC.

This clone was counted a single time. The CDR3 is CASSVSQAALSGYTF. DNA for the CDR3: TGTGCCAGCAGCGTGAGCCAAGCCGCCCTATCTGGCTACACCTTC. V and J are TRBV9 and TRBJ1-2; no reliable D call. Germline CDR1 is SGDLS and CDR2 is YYNGEE. The V end was cut by 2 bases, the J end by 7 bases, with 18 bases between. This CDR3 has 15 amino acids.

This clone was counted once. The V gene is TRBV5-1, the J gene TRBJ2-2; TRBD1 agrees at 10 bases. The trim removed 4 bases at V and 3 bases at J, leaving 3 bases unmatched. Germline V lookup: CDR1 SGHRS, CDR2 YFSETQ. The CDR3 has 15 amino acids. This CDR3 reads CASSQDRGDTGELFF. In DNA form, the CDR3 reads TGCGCCAGCAGCCAGGACAGGGGGGACACCGGGGAGCTGTTTTTT.

The V gene is TRBV7-6, the J gene TRBJ1-2, with D perhaps TRBD1 (5 bases). The germline V gene encodes CDR1 SGHVS and CDR2 FNYEAQ. V lost 1 base and J lost 2, with 14 bases in between. This CDR3 is built from 16 residues. This chain's CDR3 is CASSLVPGALNYGYTF. Written as DNA, the CDR3 is TGTGCCAGCAGCTTAGTACCCGGGGCGCTCAACTATGGCTACACCTTC.

The V and J genes are TRBV5-1 and TRBJ2-5; 11 bases map to TRBD1. Unmatched junction bases numbered 13, after V lost 4 bases and J lost 5 bases. The CDR3 is made up of 17 amino acids. Germline lookup yields CDR1 SGHRS and CDR2 YFSETQ. In DNA form, the CDR3 reads TGCGCCAGCAGCCTGACCTTCCTGGGACAGGGGGTCGAGACCCAGTACTTC. It is translated as CASSLTFLGQGVETQYF.

V is TRBV29-1 and J is TRBJ2-3; 13 bases agree with TRBD2. CDR1 and CDR2 from the germline V gene are SQVTM and ANQGSEA. This CDR3 contains 16 residues. With 6 bases clipped from V and 3 bases from J, the junction kept 9 bases outside the gene matches. CDR3 in amino acids: CSVSELAGGGTDTQYF. In DNA, the CDR3 is TGCAGCGTCTCCGAACTAGCGGGAGGGGGTACAGATACGCAGTATTTT.

The rearrangement uses TRBV5-1 and TRBJ1-2, with 9 bases identical to TRBD1. The length of the CDR3 is 15 residues. Germline assignment: CDR1 SGHRS and CDR2 YFSETQ. Trimming at V came to 0 bases and at J to 8 bases, leaving 8 bases not matched to a gene. The CDR3 is CASSLDGDRVEGYTF. The CDR3 nucleotides read TGCGCCAGCAGCTTGGACGGGGACAGGGTTGAAGGCTACACCTTC.

This sequence joins TRBV9 and TRBJ2-1; TRBD2 matches at 11 bases. CDR1 is SGDLS, CDR2 YYNGEE, per germline. Trimming cost V 3 bases and J 7 bases; bases outside gene matches: 6. This CDR3 contains 15 residues. CDR3 loop: CASSALAGGWNEQFF. DNA for the CDR3: TGTGCCAGCAGCGCGCTAGCGGGAGGTTGGAATGAGCAGTTCTTC.

This chain uses TRBV5-8 with TRBJ1-5; no clear D gene. This CDR3 is 12 amino acids long. V dropped 0 bases and J dropped 8 bases, with 6 bases sitting between them. Germline assignment: CDR1 SGHTS and CDR2 YDEGEE. The chain's CDR3 is CASSLVWEPQHF. The CDR3 coding sequence is TGTGCCAGCAGCTTGGTCTGGGAGCCCCAGCATTTT.

This rearrangement joins TRBV4-3 to TRBJ2-1; D is possibly TRBD2 (6 bases). Germline V gene lookup returns CDR1 LGHNA and CDR2 YSLEER. The CDR3 spans 17 residues. V was pared by 1 base and J by 9 bases, with 22 bases between. The CDR3 reads CASSQGIGHGTGVEQFF. In nucleotides, the CDR3 is TGCGCCAGCAGCCAAGGGATTGGGCACGGTACGGGAGTTGAGCAGTTCTTC.

CDR3 sequence (DNA): TGTGCCAGCAGTGAAGGACCCGTAAACTATGGCTACACCTTC. Translation: CASSEGPVNYGYTF. The chain carries TRBV2 and TRBJ1-2; D ambiguous. CDR1 is SNHLY, CDR2 FYNNEI, per germline. V gave up 1 base and J gave up 2 bases, with 8 bases separating them. The CDR3 has 14 residues.

This chain links TRBV10-3 with TRBJ2-7; a weak D match, TRBD2 (5 bases). Germline values: CDR1 ENHRY, CDR2 SYGVKD. The CDR3 is 14 residues long. Deletions cut 2 bases from V and 0 bases from J, with 8 bases between. CDR3 region: CAISEERSSYEQYF. Written as DNA, the CDR3 is TGTGCCATCAGTGAGGAGCGGAGCTCCTACGAGCAGTACTTC.

The chain recombines TRBV18 with TRBJ2-1; 7 nucleotides agree with TRBD1. Per germline, CDR1 KGHSH and CDR2 LQKENI. With V trimmed by 0 bases and J by 3 bases, 5 bases remained unmatched. The CDR3 sequence is 16 residues long. The CDR3 region has the DNA TGTGCCAGCTCACCACCGCCGGGACAGAACTACAATGAGCAGTTCTTC. Amino acid sequence: CASSPPPGQNYNEQFF.

This chain connects TRBV6-1 to TRBJ2-2; TRBD1 matches at 7 bases. The length of the CDR3 is 16 residues. Germline V lookup: CDR1 MNHNS, CDR2 SASEGT. V trimming: 3 bases; J trimming: 6 bases; junction bases outside the gene matches: 10. CDR3 amino acids: CASSERRQGLAGELFF. CDR3 nucleotide sequence: TGTGCCAGCAGTGAGCGAAGACAGGGTCTGGCCGGGGAGCTGTTTTTT.

The chain combines TRBV28 with TRBJ2-2; D remains ambiguous. V dropped 3 bases and J dropped 6 bases, with 8 bases sitting between them. This CDR3 comprises 13 residues. Germline CDR1 MDHEN, CDR2 SYDVKM. CDR3 residues: CASSFVIPGELFF. DNA of the CDR3: TGTGCCAGCAGTTTCGTAATTCCCGGGGAGCTGTTTTTT.

V gene TRBV29-1 combines with J gene TRBJ2-7, with 13 bases aligning to TRBD2. The germline gives CDR1 SQVTM, CDR2 ANQGSEA. J gave up 5 bases and V 6 bases, and 4 bases lay outside the gene matches. The CDR3 extends over 13 amino acids. The CDR3 protein is CSVGLAGVNEQYF. The CDR3 coding sequence is TGCAGCGTCGGACTAGCGGGAGTCAACGAGCAGTACTTC.

This chain links TRBV15 with TRBJ1-5; tentative D call: TRBD1 (6 bases). Between the trimmed V and J ends, which lost 0 bases and 2 bases, there was a span of 14 bases. Germline-derived CDR1 and CDR2 are LNHNV and YYDKDF (reference sequence). This CDR3 is 17 amino acids long. In DNA form, the CDR3 reads TGTGCCACCAGCAGAGATGGACGGGGGCAGGGCAATCAGCCCCAGCATTTT. Translating gives CATSRDGRGQGNQPQHF.

The chain couples TRBV5-4 to TRBJ2-4, with 9 bases matching TRBD1. V shed 4 bases, J shed 2 bases, and the junction held 7 bases outside the gene matches. This CDR3 comprises 16 residues. Germline CDR1 and CDR2: SGHNT and YYREEE (reference sequence). CDR3: CASSPAGTGTKNIQYF. DNA for the CDR3: TGTGCCAGCAGCCCCGCCGGGACAGGGACCAAAAACATTCAGTACTTC.

The rearrangement links TRBV2 to TRBJ1-4; no clear D. The CDR3 loop spans 14 amino acids. Per the germline V gene, CDR1 is SNHLY and CDR2 is FYNNEI. V was trimmed by 7 bases and J by 4 bases, leaving 13 bases between them. For the CDR3, the DNA is TGTGCCAGCAAACCGGGCCTATATAATGAAAAACTGTTTTTT. It encodes CASKPGLYNEKLFF.

The V and J genes are TRBV6-5 and TRBJ1-2, with D possibly TRBD1 on 5 matching bases. Germline loops: CDR1 MNHEY, CDR2 SVGAGI. The CDR3 consists of 12 residues. Trimming cost V 6 bases and J 4 bases, with 9 bases left between them. This CDR3 is CASRSGGYGYTF. CDR3 sequence (DNA): TGTGCCAGCAGATCCGGGGGCTATGGCTACACCTTC.

This chain joins TRBV11-2 and TRBJ2-1, with D perhaps TRBD2 (6 bases). Germline values: CDR1 SGHAT, CDR2 FQNNGV. The CDR3 has 13 residues. Between the trimmed V and J ends, which lost 5 bases and 6 bases, there was a span of 11 bases. Written as DNA, the CDR3 is TGTGCCAGCAGCCCGCGGGGAGGCAATGAGCAGTTCTTC. Amino acids: CASSPRGGNEQFF.

The chain is built from TRBV5-1 and TRBJ1-2; TRBD1 is a possible D gene (5 bases). This CDR3 comprises 16 residues. Per germline, CDR1 SGHRS and CDR2 YFSETQ. The germline V and J ends were trimmed by 3 bases and 10 bases, with 25 bases remaining between them. The CDR3 protein is CASSSHPGQPSEVYTF. CDR3 DNA sequence: TGCGCCAGCAGCTCACACCCCGGACAACCTTCTGAGGTCTACACCTTC.

This chain links TRBV5-5 with TRBJ2-6, with a weak D call TRBD1 (5 bases). The length of the CDR3 is 18 residues. With 3 bases removed from V and 0 bases from J, the gap between germline ends came to 16 bases. CDR1 and CDR2 (germline): SGHKS, YYEKEE (reference sequence). The CDR3 protein is CASSWGPGRNSGANVLTF. The CDR3 DNA reads as TGTGCCAGCAGCTGGGGCCCAGGGCGTAACTCTGGGGCCAACGTCCTGACTTTC.

The gene calls are TRBV6-1 and TRBJ2-7; unclear D gene. V lost 2 bases, J lost 4 bases, and 3 bases lay in between. Germline CDR1 MNHNS, CDR2 SASEGT. The CDR3 consists of 11 residues. The CDR3 nucleotides are TGTGCCAGCAGTGAAAGTTACGAGCAGTACTTC. Translation gives CASSESYEQYF.

In regard to this clone: Other nucleotide sequences in the sample specify the same CDR3. This chain joins TRBV28 and TRBJ2-7, with unresolved D. Trimming left V 2 bases short and J 2 bases short, with 10 bases between. Germline loops: CDR1 MDHEN, CDR2 SYDVKM. CDR3 length: 14 residues. This CDR3 is CASSLPASTYEQYF. For the CDR3, the DNA is TGTGCCAGCAGTTTACCAGCATCAACCTACGAGCAGTACTTC.

Concerning this clone itself: This sample also contains other DNA sequences that code for the same CDR3. The chain carries TRBV18 and TRBJ1-2, with a possible D match to TRBD1 (5 bases). Germline V CDR1 and CDR2: KGHSH, LQKENI. The CDR3 length is 13 residues. The V and J ends lost 3 bases and 4 bases respectively, with 9 bases between them. CDR3 loop: CASSPGTAYGYTF. The CDR3 DNA follows: TGTGCCAGCTCACCCGGGACGGCCTATGGCTACACCTTC.

This chain uses TRBV10-3 with TRBJ1-3; D gene ambiguous. Germline-derived CDR1 and CDR2 are ENHRY and SYGVKD. The CDR3 has 15 amino acids. Trimming stripped 3 bases from V and 0 bases from J, with 9 bases between. CDR3: CAISETGDSGNTIYF. CDR3 nucleotide sequence: TGTGCCATCAGTGAAACCGGTGACTCTGGAAACACCATATATTTT.

CDR3 in amino acids: CAISENYEQYF. In nucleotides, the CDR3 is TGTGCCATCAGCGAAAACTACGAGCAGTACTTC. The V call is TRBV10-3, the J call TRBJ2-7; D not certain. This CDR3 has 11 residues. Trimming took 6 bases from V and 3 from J, leaving 6 bases between them. Per the germline V gene, CDR1 is ENHRY and CDR2 is SYGVKD.

The rearrangement joins TRBV5-1 to TRBJ2-2; TRBD2 matches 12 bases. This CDR3 has 19 amino acids. Germline V CDR1 and CDR2: SGHRS, YFSETQ. V dropped 0 bases and J dropped 5; count of bases not matched to a gene: 11. CDR3 amino acids: CASSLDSRLAGVRTGELFF. CDR3 coding DNA: TGCGCCAGCAGCTTGGACTCGAGACTAGCGGGAGTTCGAACCGGGGAGCTGTTTTTT.

The J gene is TRBJ1-2, the V gene TRBV28; possible D gene TRBD1, 6 bases. CDR1 is MDHEN and CDR2 is SYDVKM in the germline V gene. The CDR3 length is 15 residues. V was shortened by 6 bases and J by 0 bases, with 14 bases between the two germline ends. The CDR3 nucleotides are TGTGCCAGCAGACGCGGACAGTCAGCTAACTATGGCTACACCTTC. It specifies CASRRGQSANYGYTF.

V and J are TRBV28 and TRBJ2-1; no definite D call. CDR1 is MDHEN and CDR2 is SYDVKM in the germline V gene. Between the trimmed V and J ends, which lost 6 bases and 10 bases, there was a span of 16 bases. This CDR3 has 13 residues. CDR3 sequence (DNA): TGTGCCAGCAGCCTGGTCCCTACAAGGGAGCAGTTCTTC. Protein sequence: CASSLVPTREQFF.

The rearrangement joins TRBV7-9 to TRBJ1-1, with a tentative D call TRBD1 (6 bases). The CDR3 totals 15 residues. Trimming stripped 1 base from V and 1 base from J, with 10 bases between. Germline V gives CDR1 SEHNR, CDR2 FQNEAQ (reference sequence). As DNA, the CDR3 is TGTGCCAGCAGCTTAGTGCAGGGGAGGAACACTGAAGCTTTCTTT. This encodes CASSLVQGRNTEAFF.